Shown below are 19 T cell receptor beta chains from a single sample sequenced in a study of regulatory T cells in long-lasting Graves disease (dated by TCRdb to the early 2020s). Library creation used multiplex PCR. These reads were obtained on an Illumina HiSeq 4000. CDR3 regions were amplified by Arm-PCR with iRepertoire HTBI primers to construct TCR beta libraries. Using fastp trimming at Q25 and MiXCR clonotype assembly, TCRdb reanalyzed the public sequencing data and kept in-frame beta chains. Every entry covers one CDR3 protein and lists the most common genes and DNA from its rows. The sample table lists about 540,000 distinct CDR3 sequences, roughly 13% of them with a count of one. 10% of the sample goes to the ten largest clones. The sample's time point, from its label and the paper: newly diagnosed GD, antithyroid drugs for less than 3 months. RNA was extracted from PBMCs in TRIzol for both TCR sequencing and RNA sequencing.

The same sample was also used in a study of T cells in Graves' hyperthyroidism and ophthalmopathy.

This sample comprised peripheral blood mononuclear cells (PBMCs), obtained at new diagnosis, from a patient treated with antithyroid drugs. The receptors stem from a man younger than 40 with Graves disease. Donor details come from another sample of the same person, matched by shared clones.

This clonotype was recorded at least ten times. The chain carries TRBV5-1 and TRBJ2-3; TRBD2 matches at 12 bases. Germline V lookup: CDR1 SGHRS, CDR2 YFSETQ. With V trimmed by 0 bases and J by 2 bases, 7 bases remained unmatched. This CDR3 is built from 18 residues. The CDR3 region is CASSLEVGLAGFTDTQYF. CDR3 coding DNA: TGCGCCAGCAGCTTGGAAGTTGGACTAGCGGGATTCACAGATACGCAGTATTTT.

CDR3 DNA sequence: TGTGCCAGCAGCTTTTGGACTAGCGATTACAATGAGCAGTTCTTC. Its translation is CASSFWTSDYNEQFF. The chain is built from TRBV5-4 and TRBJ2-1; 9 nucleotides agree with TRBD2. Germline CDR1 SGHNT, CDR2 YYREEE (reference sequence). Germline trimming cut 2 bases from V and 4 bases from J; bases unmatched to any gene: 4. The CDR3 is made up of 15 amino acids.

This clonotype was detected many times. This chain links TRBV12-3 or TRBV12-4 with TRBJ1-5; 9 nucleotides align to TRBD1. The J segment lost 7 bases and the V segment lost 4 bases, leaving 5 bases of the junction unmatched. There are 14 residues in the CDR3. The CDR3 bases are TGTGCCAGCAGTTCTACAGGGGGCGGGCAGCCCCAGCATTTT. Its protein product is CASSSTGGGQPQHF.

This sequence joins TRBV2 and TRBJ1-1; a possible D gene is TRBD1 (6 bases). The germline V gene encodes CDR1 SNHLY and CDR2 FYNNEI. V was shortened by 6 bases and J by 7 bases, with 18 bases between the two germline ends. The CDR3 is 14 amino acids. CDR3 residues: CASSPRGDNFEAFF. The CDR3 DNA sequence: TGTGCCAGCAGCCCTAGGGGGGATAACTTTGAAGCTTTCTTT.

This clonotype was recorded at least ten times. This chain connects TRBV27 to TRBJ2-6; D is uncertain. The CDR3 covers 15 residues. CDR1 and CDR2 (germline): MNHEY, SMNVEV (reference sequence). V lost 2 bases to trimming and J lost 2 bases, with 7 bases between them. CDR3 nucleotide sequence: TGTGCCAGCAGTTTAACAGCACCTGGGGCCAACGTCCTGACTTTC. This sequence encodes CASSLTAPGANVLTF.

This clonotype came up many times. The gene calls are TRBV2 and TRBJ1-2; TRBD1 agrees at 8 bases. The CDR3 loop spans 13 amino acids. Germline assignment: CDR1 SNHLY and CDR2 FYNNEI. V lost 5 bases and J lost 6; bases outside the gene matches: 5. Here the CDR3 reads CASSRTGKDGYTF. DNA of the CDR3: TGTGCCAGCAGTAGGACAGGGAAGGATGGCTACACCTTC.

This clonotype was recorded once. The J gene is TRBJ2-4, the V gene TRBV18; D perhaps matches TRBD2 (5 bases). This CDR3 is built from 18 residues. Germline values: CDR1 KGHSH, CDR2 LQKENI. The V end lost 4 bases, the J end lost 1 base, and 20 bases lay between the germline ends. Written as DNA, the CDR3 is TGTGCCAGCTCACTAATGCAGCGGAGTGCGGTGGCCAAAAACATTCAGTACTTC. Translating gives CASSLMQRSAVAKNIQYF.

The V call is TRBV12-3 or TRBV12-4, the J call TRBJ1-6, with 9 positions matching TRBD1. CDR3 length equals 15 residues. J gave up 8 bases and V 5 bases, and 7 bases lay outside the gene matches. The CDR3, as DNA: TGTGCCAGCAGTCCCTGGACAGGGGCGGATTCACCCCTCCACTTT. It translates to CASSPWTGADSPLHF.

The rearrangement links TRBV10-3 to TRBJ2-7, with D perhaps TRBD2 (6 bases). The CDR3 covers 10 residues. V was pared by 10 bases and J by 7 bases, with 11 bases between. The germline CDR1 and CDR2 sequences are ENHRY and SYGVKD. The CDR3 reads CATFRGEQYF. The CDR3 DNA sequence: TGTGCCACCTTTCGGGGGGAGCAGTACTTC.

The gene calls are TRBV10-1 and TRBJ2-3; 10 positions agree with TRBD2. The CDR3 spans 14 residues. Unmatched junction bases numbered 7, after V lost 8 bases and J lost 5 bases. The germline CDR1 and CDR2 sequences are WNHNN and SYGVQD (reference sequence). DNA for the CDR3: TGCGCCAGCTCTACTAGCGGGATGGGAGATACGCAGTATTTT. Protein: CASSTSGMGDTQYF.

This clonotype was found a few times. The junction and the germline gene differ at one end; a read error may be behind it. The chain employs TRBV28 and TRBJ2-7; D remains ambiguous. CDR1 and CDR2 (germline): MDHEN, SYDVKM. CDR3 length: 11 amino acids. The CDR3 nucleotides are TGTGCCAGCAGTTCAGGCTACGAGCAGTGCTTC. Translated: CASSSGYEQCF.

This clonotype was seen many times. This chain joins TRBV27 and TRBJ2-1; TRBD2 matches at 10 bases. Germline V CDR1 and CDR2: MNHEY, SMNVEV (reference sequence). The J segment lost 9 bases and the V segment lost 4 bases, leaving 6 bases of the junction unmatched. The CDR3 length is 14 residues. The CDR3 coding sequence is TGTGCCAGCAGTTCGGCTAGCGGGAGCCCTGAGCAGTTCTTC. Protein sequence: CASSSASGSPEQFF.

A note on this clonotype: This could be a read error, since a much larger clone is one nucleotide away. V usage is TRBV5-1 and J usage is TRBJ2-3, with 12 bases lining up with TRBD2. CDR1 is SGHRS and CDR2 is YFSETQ in the germline V gene. The CDR3 runs 16 residues. The CDR3 DNA reads TGCGCCAGCAGCCAGGGACTAGCGGGCCTCGGGGATACGCAGTTTTTT. Translation: CASSQGLAGLGDTQFF.

Remarks on this clonotype: This could be a read error, since a much larger clone is one nucleotide away. This rearrangement joins TRBV27 to TRBJ2-1; D uncertain. The CDR3 extends over 12 amino acids. The ends were cut back, 0 bases at V and 5 bases at J, with 2 bases in the middle. Germline CDR1 reads MNHEY; CDR2 reads SMNVEV (reference sequence). In nucleotides, the CDR3 is TGTGCCAGCAGTTTATCCAACAATGAGCAGTTCTTC. Its translation is CASSLSNNEQFF.

This clonotype was seen many times. The rearrangement joins TRBV29-1 to TRBJ2-2, with 11 bases aligning to TRBD2. CDR1 and CDR2 from the germline V gene are SQVTM and ANQGSEA. The CDR3 length is 16 residues. J lost 5 bases, V lost 4 bases, and 9 bases had no gene match. CDR3 in amino acids: CSVGWLAGGRTGELFF. DNA of the CDR3: TGCAGCGTTGGGTGGCTAGCGGGAGGACGGACCGGGGAGCTGTTTTTT.

The chain recombines TRBV12-3 or TRBV12-4 with TRBJ1-5; D gene uncertain. The CDR3 runs to 12 residues. V lost 4 bases and J lost 5, with 6 bases in between. The CDR3 is CASSSPHQPQHF. The CDR3 DNA reads TGTGCCAGCAGTTCCCCACATCAGCCCCAGCATTTT.

This clonotype was seen more than once but under ten times. This CDR3 reads CSVEDLRDRGSGEQFF. CDR3 bases: TGCAGCGTTGAAGATCTCCGGGACAGGGGGAGTGGTGAGCAGTTCTTC. The rearrangement joins TRBV29-1 to TRBJ2-1; TRBD1 aligns across 11 bases. J gave up 9 bases and V 0 bases, and 10 bases lay outside the gene matches. This CDR3 region has 16 residues. Germline V gives CDR1 SQVTM, CDR2 ANQGSEA.

This clonotype appeared a few times. This sequence joins TRBV5-5 and TRBJ2-2; no reliable D call. The germline V gene has CDR1 SGHKS and CDR2 YYEKEE (reference sequence). The germline V and J ends were trimmed by 2 bases and 6 bases, with 8 bases remaining between them. The CDR3 spans 13 residues. The CDR3 DNA reads as TGTGCCAGCAGCTTTGAGTCGCCCGGGGAGCTGTTTTTT. It translates to CASSFESPGELFF.

This clonotype was detected ten times or more. This chain links TRBV20-1 with TRBJ2-5; 10 bases agree with TRBD1. The V and J ends lost 6 bases and 5 bases, in that order; junction bases with no gene match: 12. The CDR3 is made up of 15 amino acids. Per the germline V gene, CDR1 is DFQATT and CDR2 is SNEGSKA (reference sequence). The CDR3 DNA sequence: TGCAGTGCCCGAGCCTCGACAGGGGGCAGGGAGACCCAGTACTTC. Translation gives CSARASTGGRETQYF.